This passage covers 15 T cell receptor beta chains from one sample sequenced in a study of blood T cell repertoires in COVID-19. Using immunoSEQ multiplex PCR, the repertoire was profiled, and TCRdb retains in-frame clones only, with some absent. Seen here are about 430,000 clones, 85% to 90% observed once, and the top ten hold more than 0.7%. Sequencing was done on a sample of peripheral blood. Every receptor here comes from a man aged 18 to 29 with COVID-19, enrolled during active disease.

The rearrangement joins TRBV5-1 to TRBJ1-2; 9 bases line up with TRBD1. The CDR3 covers 14 residues. The V and J ends lost 2 bases and 8 bases, in that order; junction bases with no gene match: 7. Germline CDR1 and CDR2: SGHRS and YFSETQ. This CDR3 is CASSFPGQGRGYTF. The CDR3 bases are TGCGCCAGCAGCTTCCCGGGACAGGGTCGCGGCTACACCTTC. Full variable domain (missing parts from reference TRBV5-1 and TRBJ1-2): KAGVTQTPRYLIKTRGQQVTLSCSPISGHRSVSWYQQTPGQGLQFLFEYFSETQRNKGNFPGRFSGRQFSNSRSEMNVSTLELGDSALYLCASSFPGQGRGYTFGSGTRLTVV.

In this sample, this clone turned up a few times. The chain combines TRBV6-5 with TRBJ2-2, with a possible D match to TRBD2 (6 bases). Germline V gene data show CDR1 as MNHEY and CDR2 as SVGAGI. Deletions cut 7 bases from V and 0 bases from J, with 9 bases between. This CDR3 region has 14 residues. CDR3 region: CASIGGANTGELFF. The CDR3 DNA follows: TGTGCCAGCATTGGCGGGGCGAACACCGGGGAGCTGTTTTTT.

The chain links TRBV12-5 to TRBJ1-5; 10 positions agree with TRBD1. Per germline, CDR1 LGHNT and CDR2 FRNRAP. V gave up 10 bases and J gave up 0 bases; unmatched junction bases: 21. The length of the CDR3 is 20 residues. The CDR3 region has the DNA TGTGCTACCGCCCCTCCACAGCTCGGGACAGGGGCTATTAGCAATCAGCCCCAGCATTTT. Translated: CATAPPQLGTGAISNQPQHF. Together with reference TRBV12-5 and TRBJ1-5, the CDR3 gives the full variable domain: DARVTQTPRHKVTEMGQEVTMRCQPILGHNTVFWYRQTMMQGLELLAYFRNRAPLDDSGMPKDRFSAEMPDATLATLKIQPSEPRDSAVYFCATAPPQLGTGAISNQPQHFGDGTRLSIL.

This chain links TRBV19 with TRBJ1-5; 7 bases map to TRBD1. V trimming: 5 bases; J trimming: 7 bases; junction bases outside the gene matches: 11. Germline loops: CDR1 LNHDA, CDR2 SQIVND (reference sequence). The CDR3 consists of 15 residues. This chain's CDR3 is CASSGTGTVGQPQHF. The CDR3 DNA follows: TGTGCCAGTAGTGGAACCGGGACAGTAGGCCAGCCCCAGCATTTT.

This chain links TRBV29-1 with TRBJ2-7, with D possibly matching TRBD2 (6 bases). V gave up 1 base and J gave up 2 bases, with 21 bases separating them. This CDR3 spans 17 amino acids. Germline values: CDR1 SQVTM, CDR2 ANQGSEA. DNA of the CDR3: TGCAGCGTTGAAGTGGCGACGGATCCGGAGGGTACCTACGAGCAGTACTTC. Residues: CSVEVATDPEGTYEQYF.

The chain employs TRBV19 and TRBJ2-2; 7 positions match TRBD2. The CDR3 totals 16 residues. Germline CDR1 and CDR2: LNHDA and SQIVND (reference sequence). After removal of 2 bases from V and 4 bases from J, the junction contained 7 bases not matched to a gene. The CDR3 region has the DNA TGTGCCAGTAGTATAAGCGGGGCAGGCCGCACCGGGGAGCTGTTTTTT. Amino acids: CASSISGAGRTGELFF.

The rearrangement uses TRBV19 and TRBJ2-1, with 12 bases aligning to TRBD2. The germline V gene has CDR1 LNHDA and CDR2 SQIVND (reference sequence). This CDR3 is 16 amino acids long. The ends lost 4 bases at V and 3 bases at J; junction bases unmatched: 4. Here the CDR3 DNA reads TGTGCCAGTAGTAGACTAGCGGGAGCCGTCTACAATGAGCAGTTCTTC. Protein sequence: CASSRLAGAVYNEQFF.

The chain uses TRBV27 and TRBJ2-3, with 15 bases identical to TRBD2. V was pared by 5 bases and J by 5 bases, with 5 bases of the junction left unmatched. Germline assignment: CDR1 MNHEY and CDR2 SMNVEV (reference sequence). This CDR3 is 16 amino acids long. The CDR3 DNA sequence: TGTGCCAGCAGTCTGGGACTAGCGGGAGGTGAAGATACGCAGTATTTT. Protein sequence: CASSLGLAGGEDTQYF.

The rearrangement joins TRBV14 to TRBJ1-3; D gene ambiguous. CDR3 length equals 15 residues. V was clipped by 0 bases and J by 10 bases, with 16 bases between them. Germline V gene data show CDR1 as SGHDN and CDR2 as FVKESK. CDR3 nucleotide sequence: TGTGCCAGCAGCCAAGATTACGGGATTGGTAGTACCATATATTTT. As protein: CASSQDYGIGSTIYF.

The chain has TRBV11-3 and TRBJ1-1, with D unclear. The CDR3 is 14 residues long. Germline CDR1 reads SGHNT; CDR2 reads YENEEA. The V end lost 1 base, the J end lost 2 bases, and 8 bases lay between the germline ends. DNA for the CDR3: TGTGCCAGCAGCTTAGCCCTAGGTAACACTGAAGCTTTCTTT. It yields the protein CASSLALGNTEAFF.

CDR3 amino acids: CASSLIPSDYNEQFF. The CDR3 DNA is TGTGCCAGCAGCTTAATCCCTAGCGACTACAATGAGCAGTTCTTC. V is TRBV7-6 and J is TRBJ2-1, with D maybe TRBD2 (6 bases). V lost 2 bases and J lost 3, with 11 bases in between. The length of the CDR3 is 15 residues. Germline CDR1 SGHVS, CDR2 FNYEAQ.

The chain carries TRBV2 and TRBJ1-6; D uncertain. The CDR3 length is 11 residues. Germline V gives CDR1 SNHLY, CDR2 FYNNEI. The V end lost 8 bases, the J end lost 9 bases, and 8 bases lay between the germline ends. The CDR3 loop is CASLLSSPLHF. The CDR3 DNA is TGTGCCAGCCTGCTGAGTTCACCCCTCCACTTT.

The chain is built from TRBV7-6 and TRBJ2-5, with TRBD1 as a possible D gene (5 bases). Trimming cost V 5 bases and J 4 bases, with 14 bases left between them. Germline V lookup: CDR1 SGHVS, CDR2 FNYEAQ. The CDR3 totals 14 residues. CDR3 amino acids: CASSPNMGRETQYF. The CDR3 nucleotides are TGTGCCAGCAGCCCCAACATGGGGCGAGAGACCCAGTACTTC.

The rearrangement links TRBV12-2 to TRBJ2-2; TRBD2 is taken as the D call from the table, unchecked against the DNA. TRBV12-2 is a documented pseudogene. This CDR3 region has 15 residues. The CDR3 loop reads CASRLAERSPGELFF. DNA of the CDR3: TGTGCAAGTCGCTTAGCGGAACGGAGCCCCGGGGAGCTGTTTTTT.

The chain links TRBV6-1 to TRBJ2-5; D may be TRBD1 (5 bases). V lost 1 base and J 12 bases, leaving 12 bases between the germline ends. This CDR3 is 12 amino acids long. CDR1 and CDR2 (germline): MNHNS, SASEGT. CDR3 DNA: TGTGCCAGCAGTGAAGAGGGGTCAGTTGAGTACTTC. Protein sequence: CASSEEGSVEYF.